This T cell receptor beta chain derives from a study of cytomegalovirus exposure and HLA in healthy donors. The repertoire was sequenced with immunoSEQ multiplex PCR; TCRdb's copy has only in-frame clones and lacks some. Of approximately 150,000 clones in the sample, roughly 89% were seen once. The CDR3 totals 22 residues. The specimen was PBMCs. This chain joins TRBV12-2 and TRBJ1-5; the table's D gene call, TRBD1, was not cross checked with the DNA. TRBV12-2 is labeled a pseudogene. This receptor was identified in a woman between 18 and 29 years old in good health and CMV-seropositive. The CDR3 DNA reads TGTGCAAGTCGCTTAGCGCCCCCAGCAGGGGGCGCAGAGGGTCGAAGCAATCAGCCCCAGCATTTT. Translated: CASRLAPPAGGAEGRSNQPQHF.